This T cell receptor beta chain is from a study of blood T cell repertoires in COVID-19. Across the whole study: Collection of acute and convalescent COVID-19 samples took place in the United States, Italy and Spain.

Methods used by the authors: Reference gene primer amplification yielded estimated nucleated cell counts. Clones were read by immunoSEQ multiplex PCR, and TCRdb kept only the in-frame ones, dropping some. That table is the source of V, J and clone size, and D and trimming were worked out from the DNA. The profile shows fewer than 450,000 clones, about nine tenths of them singletons. Participant age was about 18 to 89 years, and participants resided in about two dozen US areas. Cohort allocation depended upon clinical history that participants reported. Sequencing was performed on PBMCs or T cells enriched from blood (not recorded which). The clonotype comes from a man aged 18 to 29 who had recovered from COVID-19.

The CDR3 reads CASNPLRGTGELFF. As DNA, the CDR3 is TGTGCCAGCAACCCCCTCAGAGGGACCGGGGAGCTGTTTTTT. The V call is TRBV27, the J call TRBJ2-2, with TRBD2 as a possible D gene (5 bases). Germline V gene sequence: CDR1 MNHEY, CDR2 SMNVEV (reference sequence). Between the trimmed V and J ends, which lost 7 bases and 5 bases, there was a span of 14 bases. The CDR3 loop spans 14 amino acids.